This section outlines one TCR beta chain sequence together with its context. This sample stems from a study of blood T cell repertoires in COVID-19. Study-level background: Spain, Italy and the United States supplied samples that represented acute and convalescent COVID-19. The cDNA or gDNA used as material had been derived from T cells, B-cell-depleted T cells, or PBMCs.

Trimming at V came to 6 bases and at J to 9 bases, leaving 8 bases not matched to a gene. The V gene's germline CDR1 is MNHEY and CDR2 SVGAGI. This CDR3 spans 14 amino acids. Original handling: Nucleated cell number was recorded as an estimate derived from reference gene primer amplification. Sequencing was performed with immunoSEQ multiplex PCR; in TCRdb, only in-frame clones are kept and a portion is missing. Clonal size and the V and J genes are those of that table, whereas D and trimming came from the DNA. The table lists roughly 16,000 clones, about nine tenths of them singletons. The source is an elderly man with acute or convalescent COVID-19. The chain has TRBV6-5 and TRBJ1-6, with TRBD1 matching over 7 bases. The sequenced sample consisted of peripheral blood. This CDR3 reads CASSTGQEGSPLHF. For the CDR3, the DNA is TGTGCCAGCAGCACCGGACAGGAGGGTTCACCCCTCCACTTT.